A single T cell receptor beta chain is shown here with its context. Its antigen is not identified. The V gene end was trimmed by 6 bases and the J gene end by 9 bases; junction bases not matched to a gene: 7. CDR1 is ENHRY, CDR2 SYGVKD, per germline. CDR3 size: 13 residues. Amplification of TCR beta CDR3 regions was performed using RNA transcripts as template. The TCR CDR3 was amplified in a first-round RT-PCR using the HTBI primer set. TCRdb ran MiXCR on the multiplex PCR reads and lists one entry per CDR3 protein. The data contain over 90,000 distinct CDR3 sequences, roughly 47% of them singletons. Over 18 months, lack of ophthalmopathy progression marked Graves' hyperthyroidism as stable. On the basis of clinical symptoms, serum thyroxine and TRAb, thyroid ultrasound and orbital computed tomography, diagnoses were made. This record belongs to a study of T cells in Graves' hyperthyroidism and ophthalmopathy.

The study, taken as a whole, reports: Separating ophthalmopathy from stable hyperthyroidism was achieved by a 13 V-J model. Ophthalmopathy got predicted by the model a median 6.5 months before its onset.

V is TRBV10-3 and J is TRBJ2-1; 8 bases fit TRBD2. What was sequenced was blood. The receptor's source is a man between 40 and 49 years old with Graves' hyperthyroidism. The CDR3 DNA is TGTGCCATCAGGACGACGGGAGGGAGTGAGCAGTTCTTC. This encodes CAIRTTGGSEQFF.